The clone carrying this T cell receptor beta chain counts as medium-sized. The data stem from a study of early T cells in non-severe SARS-CoV-2 infection. The CDR3 length is 17 residues. V lost 3 bases and J lost 5, with 22 bases in between. Germline V gene data show CDR1 as SNHLY and CDR2 as FYNNEI. Unique molecular identifiers were attached to individual cDNA molecules. One entry per CDR3 protein results from TCRdb running MiXCR on the 5' RACE reads. Among about 20,000 distinct CDR3 sequences listed, roughly 3.5% were seen once. The sample consisted of whole blood. The chain uses TRBV2 and TRBJ1-1, with D possibly being TRBD1 (5 bases). The receptor's source is an adult who was a healthcare worker with PCR-confirmed SARS-CoV-2 infection or an uninfected control (not recorded which). The CDR3 nucleotides read TGTGCCAGCAGTGACAGGGACGGGAGCGGTTCGGTGACTGAAGCTTTCTTT. Residues: CASSDRDGSGSVTEAFF.